This T cell receptor (beta chain) was captured by sequencing in a study of T cell responses to AZD1222 COVID-19 vaccine. The V gene's germline CDR1 is GTSNPN and CDR2 SVGIG (reference sequence). V gave up 3 bases and J gave up 5 bases; unmatched junction bases: 16. The CDR3 has 17 amino acids. Assay: immunoSEQ multiplex PCR; the TCRdb copy retains only in-frame clones and omits some. The sample contains fewer than 90,000 clones, around 84% of which appear only once. The source material was peripheral blood, sampled 28 days after the second AZD1222 dose. This chain joins TRBV30 and TRBJ2-1; 7 positions agree with TRBD2. The receptor was isolated from an adult who received the AZD1222 COVID-19 vaccine. CDR3 sequence (DNA): TGTGCCTGGAGAGAGCGCCTTAGGGAGGGTTGCGACAATGAGCAGTTCTTC. This gives the protein CAWRERLREGCDNEQFF.